The rows below give T cell receptor beta chains drawn from one sample of a study of identical twins. TCRdb called the 5' RACE reads again in MiXCR, with one record for every CDR3 protein. Among 500,000 or so distinct CDR3 sequences, more than 13% were seen once, and the ten largest hold 0.4% to 0.55%. The sample was also linked to a second study, of yellow fever vaccine responses in identical twins.

The source material was CD4+ T cells sorted from blood. The receptors derive from a woman between 18 and 29 years old in good health. Both conserved end residues are part of each CDR3. Each record gives: J gene, V gene, CDR3 protein.

>TRBJ2-1|TRBV27
CASSLWREDSEQFF
>TRBJ2-7|TRBV28
CASSPNGVGAYEQYF
>TRBJ2-3|TRBV20-1
CSAYPAISSTDTQYF
>TRBJ2-4|TRBV7-9
CASSVSGDGVIQYF
>TRBJ2-1|TRBV12-3/TRBV12-4
CASSLAGQGHNEQFF
>TRBJ2-7|TRBV6-2/TRBV6-3
CASSLQAAYEQYF
>TRBJ2-3|TRBV6-2/TRBV6-3
CASSYYSDRQYF
>TRBJ1-2|TRBV29-1
CSVEDFQGRHYGYTF
>TRBJ2-1|TRBV5-1
CASSRPGQGPYNEQLF
>TRBJ2-7|TRBV7-3
CASSLSPGAHEQYF
>TRBJ2-2|TRBV9
CASSVEGSPGELFF
>TRBJ2-7|TRBV15
CATSRARTVSYEQYF
>TRBJ2-2|TRBV4-2
CASSQAPTGGVTGELFF
>TRBJ1-5|TRBV29-1
CSVAQGGNQPQHF
>TRBJ2-7|TRBV19
CASRPTAGYEQYF
>TRBJ2-1|TRBV5-1
CASRPDNNEQFF
>TRBJ2-1|TRBV16
CASLWTPYNEQFF
>TRBJ2-5|TRBV7-9
CASSLVQYQETQYF
>TRBJ2-3|TRBV7-2
CASSPRTSGRTDTQYF
>TRBJ2-3|TRBV6-2/TRBV6-3
CASSPPGPQYF
>TRBJ1-2|TRBV24-1
CATSDETGGHGYTF
>TRBJ2-3|TRBV29-1
CSVRLQLTDTQYF
>TRBJ2-3|TRBV28
CASSPPPGTDTQYF
>TRBJ2-7|TRBV7-2
CASSFAGTGGSLGEQYF
>TRBJ2-1|TRBV5-1
CASSLARGVEEQFF
>TRBJ1-6|TRBV7-2
CASSLRDSNSPLHF
>TRBJ1-5|TRBV19
CASSTGQRNQPQHF
>TRBJ2-5|TRBV20-1
CSARDWRLQETQYF
>TRBJ1-3|TRBV5-6
CASSRQGITENTIYF
>TRBJ1-2|TRBV29-1
CSVAQSGGARGYTF
>TRBJ2-1|TRBV9
CASSAGLAGGPGNEQFF
>TRBJ2-1|TRBV18
CASSPLGRASGIIDNEQFF